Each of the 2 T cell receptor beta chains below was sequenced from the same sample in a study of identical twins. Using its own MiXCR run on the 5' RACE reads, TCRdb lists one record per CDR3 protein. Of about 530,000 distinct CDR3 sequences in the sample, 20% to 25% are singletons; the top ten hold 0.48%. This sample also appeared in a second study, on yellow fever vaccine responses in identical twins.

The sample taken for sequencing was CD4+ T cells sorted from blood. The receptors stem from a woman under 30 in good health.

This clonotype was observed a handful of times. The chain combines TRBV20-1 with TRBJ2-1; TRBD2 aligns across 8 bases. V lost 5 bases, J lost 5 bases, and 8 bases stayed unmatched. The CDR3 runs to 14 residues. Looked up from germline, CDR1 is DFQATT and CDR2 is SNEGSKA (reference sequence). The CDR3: CSAGLSGSHNEQFF. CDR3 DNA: TGCAGTGCTGGTCTCAGCGGGAGCCACAATGAGCAGTTCTTC.

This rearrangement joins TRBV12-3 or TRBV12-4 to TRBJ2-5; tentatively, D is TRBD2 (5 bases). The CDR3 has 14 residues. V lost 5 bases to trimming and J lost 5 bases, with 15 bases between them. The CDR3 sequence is CASSPRSGGETQYF. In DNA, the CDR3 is TGTGCCAGCAGTCCGCGTAGTGGCGGGGAGACCCAGTACTTC.